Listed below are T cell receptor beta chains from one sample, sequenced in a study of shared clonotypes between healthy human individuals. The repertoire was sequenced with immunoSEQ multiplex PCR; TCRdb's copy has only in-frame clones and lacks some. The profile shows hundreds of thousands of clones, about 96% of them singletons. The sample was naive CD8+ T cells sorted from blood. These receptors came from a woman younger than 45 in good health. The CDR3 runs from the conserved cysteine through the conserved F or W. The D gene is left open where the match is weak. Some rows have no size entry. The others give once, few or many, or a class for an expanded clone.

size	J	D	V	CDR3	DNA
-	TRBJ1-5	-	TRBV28	CASSSPWQQPQHF	TGTGCCAGCAGTTCCCCTTGGCAACAGCCCCAGCATTTT
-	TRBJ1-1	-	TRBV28	CASRWVPGDTEAFF	TGTGCCAGCAGATGGGTCCCTGGGGACACTGAAGCTTTCTTT
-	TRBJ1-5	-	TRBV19	CATSPGVYSNQPQHF	TGTGCCACAAGCCCGGGGGTATATAGCAATCAGCCCCAGCATTTT
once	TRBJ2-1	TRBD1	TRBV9	CASSVAWTGSLNEQFF	TGTGCCAGCAGCGTAGCTTGGACAGGGTCCCTCAATGAGCAGTTCTTC
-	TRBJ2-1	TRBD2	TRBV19	CASSINVGRAYNEQFF	TGTGCCAGTAGTATCAATGTCGGGAGGGCCTACAATGAGCAGTTCTTC
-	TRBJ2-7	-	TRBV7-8	CASSPSNDEQYF	TGTGCCAGCAGCCCTTCCAACGACGAGCAGTACTTC
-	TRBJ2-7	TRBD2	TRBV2	CASSVTSGETYEQYF	TGTGCCAGCAGTGTGACTAGCGGGGAAACCTACGAGCAGTACTTC
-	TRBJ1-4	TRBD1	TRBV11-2	CASTPRGGSSYEKLFF	TGTGCCAGCACCCCCAGGGGGGGGTCTTCTTATGAAAAACTGTTTTTT
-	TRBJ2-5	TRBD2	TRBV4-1	CASSHTGLALQETQYF	TGCGCCAGCAGCCATACCGGACTAGCCCTCCAAGAGACCCAGTACTTC
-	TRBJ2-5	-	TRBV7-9	CASSFLGPSETQYF	TGTGCCAGCAGCTTCTTAGGGCCGTCGGAGACCCAGTACTTC
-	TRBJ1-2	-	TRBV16	CASSHTTGDIYGYTF	TGTGCCAGCAGCCATACAACGGGAGATATCTATGGCTACACCTTC
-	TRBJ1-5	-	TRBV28	CASSLWGNQPQHF	TGTGCCAGCAGTTTATGGGGGAATCAGCCCCAGCATTTT
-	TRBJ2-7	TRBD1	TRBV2	CASSEWGTVYEQYF	TGTGCCAGCAGTGAATGGGGGACAGTCTACGAGCAGTACTTC
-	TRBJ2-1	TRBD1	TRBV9	CASSELAGGHNEQFF	TGTGCCAGCAGCGAGCTAGCAGGGGGCCACAATGAGCAGTTCTTC
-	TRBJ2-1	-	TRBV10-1	CASSEFWSNEQFF	TGCGCCAGCAGTGAGTTCTGGAGCAATGAGCAGTTCTTC
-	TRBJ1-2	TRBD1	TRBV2	CASRRTGWGSGYTF	TGTGCCAGCAGACGGACAGGGTGGGGATCGGGCTACACCTTC
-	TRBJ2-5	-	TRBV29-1	CSGNVAPETQYF	TGCAGCGGCAATGTAGCCCCCGAGACCCAGTACTTC
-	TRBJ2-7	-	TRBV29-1	CSVEATSSYEQYF	TGCAGCGTTGAAGCCACTAGCTCCTACGAGCAGTACTTC
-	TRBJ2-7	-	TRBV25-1	CASSESSRTTSHYEQYF	TGTGCCAGCAGTGAATCTTCCAGGACCACATCCCACTACGAGCAGTACTTC
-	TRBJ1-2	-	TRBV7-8	CASSPAQRNYGYTF	TGTGCCAGCAGCCCCGCACAGCGGAACTATGGCTACACCTTC
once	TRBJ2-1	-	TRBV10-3	CAIPGRGRGGSNEQFF	TGTGCCATCCCGGGGAGGGGGAGAGGGGGTAGCAATGAGCAGTTCTTC
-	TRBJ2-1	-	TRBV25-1	CASARIGGGEQFF	TGTGCCAGCGCCAGGATAGGGGGAGGAGAGCAGTTCTTC
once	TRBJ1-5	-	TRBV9	CASSLSWGNQPQHF	TGTGCCAGCAGCCTAAGCTGGGGGAATCAGCCCCAGCATTTT
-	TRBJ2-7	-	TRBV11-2	CASSPNLRDEQYF	TGTGCCAGCAGCCCCAACCTGAGGGACGAGCAGTACTTC
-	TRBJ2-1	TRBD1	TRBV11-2	CASSLVPGTGLGEQFF	TGTGCCAGCAGCTTAGTCCCCGGGACAGGGTTGGGTGAGCAGTTCTTC
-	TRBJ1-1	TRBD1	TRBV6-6	CASRTGAEAFF	TGTGCCAGCAGAACAGGGGCGGAAGCTTTCTTT
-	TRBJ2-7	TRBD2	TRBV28	CASSFVSAGDEQYF	TGTGCCAGCAGTTTTGTATCAGCGGGAGACGAGCAGTACTTC
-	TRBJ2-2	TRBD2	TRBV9	CAGPCLSKGRGTGELFF	TGTGCCGGACCCTGCCTAAGCAAGGGGAGGGGCACCGGGGAGCTGTTTTTT
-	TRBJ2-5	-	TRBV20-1	CSARERETQYF	TGCAGTGCTAGAGAAAGAGAGACCCAGTACTTC